The clone carrying this TCR beta chain showed up just a few times. The antigen is undetermined. This entry belongs to a study of blood T cells in healthy people across ages. A second PCR of about 7 to 12 cycles used a sample-barcoded 5' primer and a J-beta primer mix. A tag from a template-switch adaptor with 12 random nucleotides marked each cDNA molecule. Using its own MiXCR run on the 5' RACE reads, TCRdb lists one record per CDR3 protein. Here the sample spans around 1.7 million distinct CDR3 sequences, over 25% being singletons. Germline V CDR1 and CDR2: SNHLY, FYNNEI. V dropped 3 bases and J dropped 3 bases, with 11 bases sitting between them. CDR3 size: 14 residues. Ranging in age from about 6 to 100, the donors were healthy Caucasian individuals from Russia. Study-wide points: It was held that diversity estimates obtained from one million T cells represented underestimates.

The receptor's source is a woman in her 30s in good health. The V and J genes are TRBV2 and TRBJ1-2, with D perhaps TRBD1 (5 bases). The sample was blood. The CDR3 DNA reads TGTGCCAGCAGTGACGCGGGGCGAGACTATGGCTACACCTTC. Translated: CASSDAGRDYGYTF.